What follows are 11 T cell receptor beta chains derived from one specimen sequenced in a study of blood T cells in healthy people across ages. PCR was performed a second time for about 7 to 11 cycles using a sample-barcoded 5' primer and a J-beta primer mix. Using its own MiXCR run on the 5' RACE reads, TCRdb lists one record per CDR3 protein. The data hold around 800,000 distinct CDR3 sequences, with around two thirds observed a single time. Sequences were obtained from blood. The receptor source for this set is a man aged 25-45 years in good health.

The rearrangement joins TRBV4-1 to TRBJ2-7, with D tentatively TRBD2 (7 bases). The V end lost 5 bases, the J end lost 5 bases, and 19 bases lay between the germline ends. CDR1 is MGHRA and CDR2 is YSYEKL in the germline V gene. CDR3 length: 15 amino acids. The CDR3 nucleotides read TGCGCCAGCAGCAACCCTGTGAGGGGGGGCGACGAGCAGTACTTC. Translation gives CASSNPVRGGDEQYF.

The chain joins TRBV28 to TRBJ2-3; D is undetermined. In germline, CDR1 is MDHEN, CDR2 SYDVKM. Between the trimmed V and J ends, which lost 7 bases and 2 bases, there was a span of 16 bases. The CDR3 totals 15 residues. The CDR3 is CASTRYTRYTDTQYF. The CDR3 nucleotides are TGTGCCAGCACCCGTTATACCCGATACACAGATACGCAGTATTTT.

The rearrangement links TRBV29-1 to TRBJ1-1; possible D gene TRBD1, 5 bases. V gave up 2 bases and J gave up 4 bases, with 14 bases separating them. The length of the CDR3 is 14 residues. Germline V CDR1 and CDR2: SQVTM, ANQGSEA. CDR3 DNA sequence: TGCAGCGTTGAACGCGGGGGTAGAGGCACTGAAGCTTTCTTT. It encodes CSVERGGRGTEAFF. Supplemented by reference TRBV29-1 and TRBJ1-1, the full variable domain reads SAVISQKPSRDICQRGTSLTIQCQVDSQVTMMFWYRQQPGQSLTLIATANQGSEATYESGFVIDKFPISRPNLTFSTLTVSNMSPEDSSIYLCSVERGGRGTEAFFGQGTRLTVV.

V and J are TRBV7-2 and TRBJ2-3; D is undetermined. From germline, CDR1 is SGHTA and CDR2 FQGNSA. CDR3 length: 16 residues. V dropped 0 bases and J dropped 1 base, with 11 bases sitting between them. CDR3 DNA sequence: TGTGCCAGCAGCTTAGCTACGGGTAGGGGCACAGATACGCAGTATTTT. Amino acid sequence: CASSLATGRGTDTQYF.

This sequence joins TRBV2 and TRBJ1-4; perhaps TRBD1 as D (6 bases). V was cut by 5 bases and J by 8 bases, with 15 bases left in between. This CDR3 is built from 14 residues. The germline V gene has CDR1 SNHLY and CDR2 FYNNEI. This CDR3 reads CASSYRVYEEKLFF. The CDR3 nucleotides are TGTGCCAGCAGTTACAGGGTGTACGAAGAAAAACTGTTTTTT.

The chain carries TRBV12-3 or TRBV12-4 and TRBJ2-1, with 14 bases lining up with TRBD2. V lost 4 bases to trimming and J lost 10 bases; unmatched junction nucleotides: 9. This CDR3 spans 16 amino acids. CDR3 coding DNA: TGTGCCAGCAGTTCCGGGACTAGCGGGGGTTTCCGGGAGCAGTTCTTC. Translation gives CASSSGTSGGFREQFF.

This clonotype was observed many times. The chain links TRBV20-1 to TRBJ2-1; 12 positions match TRBD2. CDR1 DFQATT and CDR2 SNEGSKA come from the germline V gene (reference sequence). The CDR3 length is 16 residues. The J segment lost 0 bases and the V segment lost 6 bases, leaving 6 bases of the junction unmatched. The CDR3 sequence is CSAQRLAGASYNEQFF. The CDR3, as DNA: TGCAGTGCCCAAAGACTAGCGGGGGCCTCCTACAATGAGCAGTTCTTC.

This chain uses TRBV20-1 with TRBJ2-3, with TRBD2 matching over 9 bases. The CDR3 consists of 13 residues. Trimming at V came to 6 bases and at J to 3 bases, leaving 4 bases not matched to a gene. The germline CDR1 and CDR2 sequences are DFQATT and SNEGSKA (reference sequence). The CDR3 loop reads CSAWRGGTDTQYF. The CDR3 DNA sequence: TGCAGTGCGTGGCGGGGGGGGACAGATACGCAGTATTTT.

V gene TRBV6-2 or TRBV6-3 combines with J gene TRBJ1-2, with a tentative D call TRBD1 (6 bases). The germline V gene has CDR1 MNHEY and CDR2 SVGEGT. Deletions cut 4 bases from V and 11 bases from J, with 23 bases between. The CDR3 is 15 residues long. CDR3: CASSLPGALSRGYTF. The CDR3 DNA is TGTGCCAGCAGTTTGCCGGGGGCCCTGTCGAGAGGTTACACCTTC.

The chain has TRBV30 and TRBJ1-2; 7 nucleotides line up with TRBD1. V dropped 0 bases and J dropped 7; count of bases not matched to a gene: 5. The length of the CDR3 is 13 residues. Germline V gene sequence: CDR1 GTSNPN, CDR2 SVGIG (reference sequence). CDR3 sequence reads: CAWSVRQGGGYTF. As DNA, the CDR3 is TGTGCCTGGAGTGTAAGACAGGGCGGTGGCTACACCTTC.

The chain couples TRBV6-5 to TRBJ2-5; D not resolved. With 6 bases removed from V and 11 bases from J, the gap between germline ends came to 22 bases. The CDR3 extends over 14 amino acids. Germline loops: CDR1 MNHEY, CDR2 SVGAGI. Written as DNA, the CDR3 is TGTGCCAGCAGCCGGACGTCACCTTCTACGAAGCAGTACTTC. Amino acids: CASSRTSPSTKQYF.